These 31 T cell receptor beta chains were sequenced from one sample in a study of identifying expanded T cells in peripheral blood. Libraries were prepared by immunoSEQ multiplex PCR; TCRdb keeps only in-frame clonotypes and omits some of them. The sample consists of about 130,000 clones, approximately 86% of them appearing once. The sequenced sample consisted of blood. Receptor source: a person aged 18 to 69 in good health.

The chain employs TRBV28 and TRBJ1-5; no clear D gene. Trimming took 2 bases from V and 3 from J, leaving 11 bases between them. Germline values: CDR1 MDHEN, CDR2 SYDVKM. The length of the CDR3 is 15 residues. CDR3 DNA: TGTGCCAGCAGTTTACCACCGGCATCCAATCAGCCCCAGCATTTT. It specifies CASSLPPASNQPQHF.

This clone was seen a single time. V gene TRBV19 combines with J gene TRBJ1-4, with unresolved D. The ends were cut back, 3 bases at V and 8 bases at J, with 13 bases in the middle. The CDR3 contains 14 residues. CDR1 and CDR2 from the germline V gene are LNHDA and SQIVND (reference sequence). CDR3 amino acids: CASSMFQASEKLFF. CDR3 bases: TGTGCCAGTAGTATGTTCCAGGCCTCAGAAAAACTGTTTTTT.

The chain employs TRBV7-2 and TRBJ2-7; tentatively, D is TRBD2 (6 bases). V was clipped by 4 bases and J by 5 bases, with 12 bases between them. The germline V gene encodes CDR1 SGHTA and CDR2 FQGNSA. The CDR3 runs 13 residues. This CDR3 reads CASSSPGRDEQYF. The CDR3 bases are TGTGCCAGCAGCTCCCCCGGGAGAGACGAGCAGTACTTC.

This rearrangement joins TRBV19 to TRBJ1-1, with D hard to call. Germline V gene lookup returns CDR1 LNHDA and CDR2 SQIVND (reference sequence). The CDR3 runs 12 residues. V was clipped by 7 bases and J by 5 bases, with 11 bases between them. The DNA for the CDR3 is TGTGCCAGTACCAATCCAGGAACTGAAGCTTTCTTT. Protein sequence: CASTNPGTEAFF.

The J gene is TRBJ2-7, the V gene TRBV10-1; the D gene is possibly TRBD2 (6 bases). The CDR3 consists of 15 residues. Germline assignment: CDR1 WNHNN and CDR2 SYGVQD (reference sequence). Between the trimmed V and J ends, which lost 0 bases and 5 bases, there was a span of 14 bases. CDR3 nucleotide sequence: TGCGCCAGCAGTGAGTCTACGGAGGGCCAAGACGAGCAGTACTTC. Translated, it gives CASSESTEGQDEQYF.

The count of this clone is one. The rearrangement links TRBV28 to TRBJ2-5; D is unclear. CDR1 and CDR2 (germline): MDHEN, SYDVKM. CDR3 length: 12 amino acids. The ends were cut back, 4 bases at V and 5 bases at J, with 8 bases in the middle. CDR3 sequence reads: CASSSWVETQYF. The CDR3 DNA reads TGTGCCAGCAGTTCCTGGGTTGAGACCCAGTACTTC.

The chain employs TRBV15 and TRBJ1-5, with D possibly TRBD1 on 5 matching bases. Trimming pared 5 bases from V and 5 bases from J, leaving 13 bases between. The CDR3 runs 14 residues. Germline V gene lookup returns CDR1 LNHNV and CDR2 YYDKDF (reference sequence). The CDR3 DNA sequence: TGTGCCACCAGCTCCAGGGTGGGTTATCAGCCCCAGCATTTT. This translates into CATSSRVGYQPQHF.

The CDR3 nucleotides read TGTGCCAGCAGCTTAGGGGGGAGTCGCAATCAGCCCCAGCATTTT. Amino acid sequence: CASSLGGSRNQPQHF. This sequence joins TRBV7-2 and TRBJ1-5; D perhaps matches TRBD1 (5 bases). The CDR3 extends over 15 amino acids. V lost 1 base, J lost 2 bases, and 9 bases lay in between. CDR1 SGHTA and CDR2 FQGNSA come from the germline V gene.

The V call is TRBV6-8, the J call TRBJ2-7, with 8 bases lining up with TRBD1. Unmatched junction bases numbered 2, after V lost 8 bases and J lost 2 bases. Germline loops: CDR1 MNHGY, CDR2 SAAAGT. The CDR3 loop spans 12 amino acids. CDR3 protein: CASDRGTYEQYF. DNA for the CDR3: TGTGCCAGCGACAGGGGAACCTACGAGCAGTACTTC.

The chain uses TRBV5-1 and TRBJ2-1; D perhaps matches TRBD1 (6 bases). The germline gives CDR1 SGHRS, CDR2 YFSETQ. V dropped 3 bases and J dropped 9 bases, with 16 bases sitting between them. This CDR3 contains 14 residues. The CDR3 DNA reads TGCGCCAGCAGCTGGGGGCGGAGAGACGGTGAGCAGTTCTTC. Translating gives CASSWGRRDGEQFF.

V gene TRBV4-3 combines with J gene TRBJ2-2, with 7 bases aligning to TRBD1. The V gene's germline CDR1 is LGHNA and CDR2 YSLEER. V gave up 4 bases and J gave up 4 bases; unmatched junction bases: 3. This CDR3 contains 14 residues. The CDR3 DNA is TGCGCCAGCAGCCTGTACAGGGGCACCGGGGAGCTGTTTTTT. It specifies CASSLYRGTGELFF.

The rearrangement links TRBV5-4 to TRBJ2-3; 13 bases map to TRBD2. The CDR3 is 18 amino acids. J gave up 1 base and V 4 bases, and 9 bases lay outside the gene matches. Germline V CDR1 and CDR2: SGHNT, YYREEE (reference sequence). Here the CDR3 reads CASSPLRTSGSRTDTQYF. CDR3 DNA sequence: TGTGCCAGCAGCCCTCTTCGGACTAGCGGGAGTCGCACAGATACGCAGTATTTT.

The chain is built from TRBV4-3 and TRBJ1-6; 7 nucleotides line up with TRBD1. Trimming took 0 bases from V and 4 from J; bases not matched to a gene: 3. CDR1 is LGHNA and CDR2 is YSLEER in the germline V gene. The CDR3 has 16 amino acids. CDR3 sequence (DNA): TGCGCCAGCAGCCAAGATGGGGGACAGTATAATTCACCCCTCCACTTT. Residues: CASSQDGGQYNSPLHF.

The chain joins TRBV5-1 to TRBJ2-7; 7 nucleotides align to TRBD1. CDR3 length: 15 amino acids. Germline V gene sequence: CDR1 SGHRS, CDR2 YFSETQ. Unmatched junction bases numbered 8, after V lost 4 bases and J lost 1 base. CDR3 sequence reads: CASSIGQVISYEQYF. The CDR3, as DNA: TGCGCCAGCAGCATAGGACAGGTCATATCCTACGAGCAGTACTTC. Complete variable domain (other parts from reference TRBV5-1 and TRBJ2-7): KAGVTQTPRYLIKTRGQQVTLSCSPISGHRSVSWYQQTPGQGLQFLFEYFSETQRNKGNFPGRFSGRQFSNSRSEMNVSTLELGDSALYLCASSIGQVISYEQYFGPGTRLTVT.

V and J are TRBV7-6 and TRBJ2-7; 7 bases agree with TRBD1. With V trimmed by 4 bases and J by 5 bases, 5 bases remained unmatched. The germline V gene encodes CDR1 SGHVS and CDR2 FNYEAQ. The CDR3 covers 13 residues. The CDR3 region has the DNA TGTGCCAGCAGCTCGACAGGGATCCACGAGCAGTACTTC. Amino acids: CASSSTGIHEQYF.

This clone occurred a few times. CDR3 residues: CAISESTGRGAHQPQHF. The DNA of the CDR3 is TGTGCCATCAGTGAGTCGACTGGCAGGGGGGCTCATCAGCCCCAGCATTTT. The rearrangement joins TRBV10-3 to TRBJ1-5; TRBD1 matches at 7 bases. The CDR3 extends over 17 amino acids. Germline CDR1 and CDR2: ENHRY and SYGVKD. With 0 bases clipped from V and 5 bases from J, the junction kept 10 bases outside the gene matches.

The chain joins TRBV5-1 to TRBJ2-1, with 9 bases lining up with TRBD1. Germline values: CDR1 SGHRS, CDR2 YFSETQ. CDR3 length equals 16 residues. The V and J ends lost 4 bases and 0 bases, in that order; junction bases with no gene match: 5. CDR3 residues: CASSPGQGASYNEQFF. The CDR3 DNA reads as TGCGCCAGCAGCCCGGGACAGGGTGCCTCCTACAATGAGCAGTTCTTC. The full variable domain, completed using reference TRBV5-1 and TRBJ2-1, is KAGVTQTPRYLIKTRGQQVTLSCSPISGHRSVSWYQQTPGQGLQFLFEYFSETQRNKGNFPGRFSGRQFSNSRSEMNVSTLELGDSALYLCASSPGQGASYNEQFFGPGTRLTVL.

The DNA of the CDR3 is TGTGCCAGTAGTCGCCGGGACAGGGTTGACTATGGCTACACCTTC. As protein: CASSRRDRVDYGYTF. The genes are TRBV19 and TRBJ1-2; 9 nucleotides match TRBD1. Germline CDR1 and CDR2: LNHDA and SQIVND (reference sequence). This CDR3 contains 15 residues. The J segment lost 3 bases and the V segment lost 5 bases, leaving 7 bases of the junction unmatched.

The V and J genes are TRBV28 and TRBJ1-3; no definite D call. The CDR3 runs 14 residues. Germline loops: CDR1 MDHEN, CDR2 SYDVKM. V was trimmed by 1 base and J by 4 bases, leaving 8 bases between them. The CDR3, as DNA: TGTGCCAGCAGTTTATTCTCCGGGGGAAACACCATATATTTT. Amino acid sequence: CASSLFSGGNTIYF. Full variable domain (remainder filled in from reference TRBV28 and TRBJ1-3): DVKVTQSSRYLVKRTGEKVFLECVQDMDHENMFWYRQDPGLGLRLIYFSYDVKMKEKGDIPEGYSVSREKKERFSLILESASTNQTSMYLCASSLFSGGNTIYFGEGSWLTVV.

This CDR3 reads CSVPGGPTNEKLFF. The CDR3 coding sequence is TGCAGCGTCCCGGGCGGACCAACTAATGAAAAACTGTTTTTT. This sequence joins TRBV29-1 and TRBJ1-4; unclear D gene. This CDR3 region has 14 residues. Trimming shortened V by 6 bases and J by 0 bases, and 11 bases separated the two germline ends. Germline values: CDR1 SQVTM, CDR2 ANQGSEA.

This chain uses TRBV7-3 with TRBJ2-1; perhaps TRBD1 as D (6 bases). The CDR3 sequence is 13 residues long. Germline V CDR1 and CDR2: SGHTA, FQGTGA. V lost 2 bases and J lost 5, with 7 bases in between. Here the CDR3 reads CASSLGQNNEQFF. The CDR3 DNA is TGTGCCAGCAGCTTAGGACAGAACAATGAGCAGTTCTTC.

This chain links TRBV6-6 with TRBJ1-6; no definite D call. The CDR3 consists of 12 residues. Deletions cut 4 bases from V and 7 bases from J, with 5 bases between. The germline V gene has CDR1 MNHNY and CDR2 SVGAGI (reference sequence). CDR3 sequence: CASSFPNSPLHF. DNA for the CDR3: TGTGCCAGCAGTTTCCCGAATTCACCCCTCCACTTT.

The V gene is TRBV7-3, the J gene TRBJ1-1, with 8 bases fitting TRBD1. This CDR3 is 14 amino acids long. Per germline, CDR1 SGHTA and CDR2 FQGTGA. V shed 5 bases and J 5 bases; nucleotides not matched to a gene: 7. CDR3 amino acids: CASSPRRGLTEAFF. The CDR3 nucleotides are TGTGCCAGCAGCCCCCGCAGGGGGCTTACTGAAGCTTTCTTT.

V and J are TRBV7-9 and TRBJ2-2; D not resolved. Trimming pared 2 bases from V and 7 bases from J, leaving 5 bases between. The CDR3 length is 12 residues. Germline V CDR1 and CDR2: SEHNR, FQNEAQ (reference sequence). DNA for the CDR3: TGTGCCAGCAGCTTAAGTATCGGGGAGCTGTTTTTT. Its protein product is CASSLSIGELFF.

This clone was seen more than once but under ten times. The CDR3 reads CASSGRSSYNEQFF. CDR3 nucleotides: TGTGCCAGCAGTGGAAGGAGCTCCTACAATGAGCAGTTCTTC. The rearrangement links TRBV2 to TRBJ2-1; D uncertain. This CDR3 has 14 amino acids. CDR1 and CDR2 from the germline V gene are SNHLY and FYNNEI. Trimming pared 4 bases from V and 0 bases from J, leaving 7 bases between. The full variable domain, with the rest looked up from reference TRBV2 and TRBJ2-1, is EPEVTQTPSHQVTQMGQEVILRCVPISNHLYFYWYRQILGQKVEFLVSFYNNEISEKSEIFDDQFSVERPDGSNFTLKIRSTKLEDSAMYFCASSGRSSYNEQFFGPGTRLTVL.

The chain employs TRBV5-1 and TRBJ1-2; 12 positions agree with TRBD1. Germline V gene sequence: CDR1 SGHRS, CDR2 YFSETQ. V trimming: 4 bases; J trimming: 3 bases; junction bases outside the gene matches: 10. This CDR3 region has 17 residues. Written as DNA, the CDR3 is TGCGCCAGCAGCCTAAGAGCCGGGACAGGGGGCGACTATGGCTACACCTTC. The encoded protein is CASSLRAGTGGDYGYTF.

The CDR3 protein is CSAKTGDPQYF. CDR3 coding DNA: TGCAGTGCTAAGACTGGAGACCCGCAGTATTTT. The genes are TRBV20-1 and TRBJ2-3; D unclear. The length of the CDR3 is 11 residues. Trimming pared 4 bases from V and 10 bases from J, leaving 12 bases between. Germline-derived CDR1 and CDR2 are DFQATT and SNEGSKA (reference sequence).

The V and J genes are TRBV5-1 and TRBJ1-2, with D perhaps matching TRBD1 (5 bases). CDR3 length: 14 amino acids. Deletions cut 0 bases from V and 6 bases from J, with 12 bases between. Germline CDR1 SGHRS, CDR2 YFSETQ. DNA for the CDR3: TGCGCCAGCAGCTTGGTTCCCCAGGGTGATGGCTACACCTTC. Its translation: CASSLVPQGDGYTF.

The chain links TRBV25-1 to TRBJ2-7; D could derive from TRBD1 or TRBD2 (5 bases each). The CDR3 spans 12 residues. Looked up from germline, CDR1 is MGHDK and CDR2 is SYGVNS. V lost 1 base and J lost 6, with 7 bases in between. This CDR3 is CASSESGREQYF. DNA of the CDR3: TGTGCCAGCAGTGAATCGGGGCGCGAGCAGTACTTC.

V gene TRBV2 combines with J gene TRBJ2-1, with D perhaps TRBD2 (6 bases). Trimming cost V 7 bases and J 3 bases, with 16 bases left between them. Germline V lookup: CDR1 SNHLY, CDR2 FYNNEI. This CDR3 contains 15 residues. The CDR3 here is CASKGGTVGYNEQFF. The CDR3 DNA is TGTGCCAGCAAGGGAGGAACGGTGGGCTACAATGAGCAGTTCTTC.

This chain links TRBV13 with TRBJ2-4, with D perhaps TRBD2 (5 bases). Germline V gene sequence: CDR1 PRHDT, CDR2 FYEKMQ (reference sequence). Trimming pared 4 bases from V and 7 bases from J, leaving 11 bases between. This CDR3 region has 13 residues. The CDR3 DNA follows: TGTGCCAGCAGCTCGCACGGGGTTAACATTCAGTACTTC. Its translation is CASSSHGVNIQYF.